This entry lists 2 T cell receptor beta chains sequenced from one sample in a study of vaccination and CD4 T cells after COVID-19. Documented time point: late sampling 161 to 241 days after vaccination in a few convalescent patients. TCRdb ran MiXCR on the PCR reads and lists one entry per CDR3 protein. This table has some 28,000 distinct CDR3 sequences, 50% appearing once. The input for sequencing was CD4+ T cells from blood, taken about 7 months after SARS-CoV-2 vaccination. The receptors originated from a human donor who had recovered from COVID-19.

The chain employs TRBV20-1 and TRBJ2-1; a weak D match, TRBD1 (6 bases). Germline CDR1 is DFQATT and CDR2 is SNEGSKA (reference sequence). The CDR3 has 16 amino acids. V was trimmed by 1 base and J by 0 bases, leaving 13 bases between them. CDR3 nucleotide sequence: TGCAGTGCTAGAGGGGGGCGGGCCCACTCCTACAATGAGCAGTTCTTC. Its translation is CSARGGRAHSYNEQFF.

This clonotype has more than one count but fewer than ten. The rearrangement links TRBV27 to TRBJ1-1; tentatively, D is TRBD1 (6 bases). Trimming took off 7 bases at V and 4 bases at J, with 19 bases between the two ends. Germline V gene data show CDR1 as MNHEY and CDR2 as SMNVEV (reference sequence). The CDR3 is 15 amino acids. The CDR3 region has the DNA TGTGCCAGCAAACTAGGCGGGGGCCGGGTCACTGAAGCTTTCTTT. Amino acids: CASKLGGGRVTEAFF.